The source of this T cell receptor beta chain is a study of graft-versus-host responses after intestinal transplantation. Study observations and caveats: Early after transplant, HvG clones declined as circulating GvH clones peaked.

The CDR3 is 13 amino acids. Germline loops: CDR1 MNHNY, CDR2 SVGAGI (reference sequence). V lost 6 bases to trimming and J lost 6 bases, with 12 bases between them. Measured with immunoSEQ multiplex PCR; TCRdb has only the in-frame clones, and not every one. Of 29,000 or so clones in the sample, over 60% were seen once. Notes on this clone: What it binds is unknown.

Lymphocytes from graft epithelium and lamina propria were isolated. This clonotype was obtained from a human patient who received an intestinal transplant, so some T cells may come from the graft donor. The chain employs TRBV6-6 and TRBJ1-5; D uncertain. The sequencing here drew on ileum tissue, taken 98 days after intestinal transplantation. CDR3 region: CASRTERSQPQHF. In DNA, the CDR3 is TGTGCCAGCAGAACAGAGCGGAGTCAGCCCCAGCATTTT.